The 24 T cell receptor beta chains presented below share a single source sample, sequenced in a study of cytomegalovirus exposure and HLA in healthy donors. This PCR relied on a set of 60 Vbeta primers and 13 Jbeta primers. Method: immunoSEQ multiplex PCR; TCRdb's copy keeps in-frame clones and lacks some. Of around 100,000 clones in the sample, approximately 70% were seen once. Material for sequencing was PBMCs. Every receptor here comes from a woman aged 30 to 39 in good health and CMV-seronegative.

This clone was found once. This sequence joins TRBV5-1 and TRBJ2-1; D is possibly TRBD1 (6 bases). The germline V gene encodes CDR1 SGHRS and CDR2 YFSETQ. The CDR3 extends over 16 amino acids. V lost 4 bases and J 7 bases, leaving 21 bases between the germline ends. CDR3 coding DNA: TGCGCCAGCAGCCCTGCTGGGGGTAATAGGGGGAATGAGCAGTTCTTC. Amino acids: CASSPAGGNRGNEQFF.

The chain uses TRBV13 and TRBJ1-2; D uncertain. Trimming took off 4 bases at V and 8 bases at J, with 20 bases between the two ends. CDR1 and CDR2 from the germline V gene are PRHDT and FYEKMQ (reference sequence). This CDR3 spans 15 amino acids. CDR3 loop: CASSYPGLTRGGYTF. DNA for the CDR3: TGTGCCAGCAGCTACCCGGGTCTCACTCGCGGGGGCTACACCTTC.

J is TRBJ1-1 and V is TRBV6-5, with D tentatively TRBD1 (5 bases). The CDR3 extends over 13 amino acids. Trimming took off 7 bases at V and 0 bases at J, with 9 bases between the two ends. Per the germline V gene, CDR1 is MNHEY and CDR2 is SVGAGI. The CDR3 nucleotides are TGTGCCAGCAAAGGAGGGGTGAACACTGAAGCTTTCTTT. As protein: CASKGGVNTEAFF.

This chain connects TRBV27 to TRBJ1-1, with D maybe TRBD1 (6 bases). The CDR3 runs 17 residues. Germline V gene sequence: CDR1 MNHEY, CDR2 SMNVEV (reference sequence). V was clipped by 5 bases and J by 1 base, with 20 bases between them. CDR3 amino acids: CASSGFKVGGQNTEAFF. The CDR3, as DNA: TGTGCCAGCAGTGGGTTTAAGGTAGGGGGTCAGAACACTGAAGCTTTCTTT.

J is TRBJ2-5 and V is TRBV7-9; 7 bases line up with TRBD1. This CDR3 has 15 residues. From germline, CDR1 is SEHNR and CDR2 FQNEAQ (reference sequence). The trim removed 4 bases at V and 1 base at J, leaving 6 bases unmatched. The CDR3 here is CASSSTRGSQETQYF. In DNA form, the CDR3 reads TGTGCCAGCAGCTCCACCAGGGGGAGCCAAGAGACCCAGTACTTC.

The genes are TRBV19 and TRBJ2-1, with TRBD2 matching over 14 bases. Unmatched junction bases numbered 2, after V lost 3 bases and J lost 4 bases. The CDR3 has 16 amino acids. CDR1 is LNHDA and CDR2 is SQIVND in the germline V gene (reference sequence). The CDR3 loop is CASSMGLAGVYNEQFF. CDR3 coding DNA: TGTGCCAGTAGTATGGGACTAGCGGGAGTTTACAATGAGCAGTTCTTC.

J is TRBJ1-3 and V is TRBV18; TRBD1 agrees at 11 bases. Germline-derived CDR1 and CDR2 are KGHSH and LQKENI. This CDR3 has 15 residues. Trimming removed 4 bases from V and 3 bases from J; junction bases left unmatched: 2. CDR3 coding DNA: TGTGCCAGCTCACTGGGACAGGGGGATGGAAACACCATATATTTT. This codes for CASSLGQGDGNTIYF. The whole variable domain, filled in from reference TRBV18 and TRBJ1-3, reads NAGVMQNPRHLVRRRGQEARLRCSPMKGHSHVYWYRQLPEEGLKFMVYLQKENIIDESGMPKERFSAEFPKEGPSILRIQQVVRGDSAAYFCASSLGQGDGNTIYFGEGSWLTVV.

This clone has a handful of counts. The chain couples TRBV6-5 to TRBJ1-2, with D possibly matching TRBD1 (6 bases). V was trimmed by 3 bases and J by 2 bases, leaving 13 bases between them. The CDR3 loop spans 15 amino acids. Germline loops: CDR1 MNHEY, CDR2 SVGAGI. The CDR3 bases are TGTGCCAGCAGTTATTTCAGGGGATCCAACTATGGCTACACCTTC. Translation: CASSYFRGSNYGYTF.

The chain recombines TRBV7-6 with TRBJ1-4; maybe TRBD1 (6 bases). This CDR3 region has 14 residues. The germline V and J ends were trimmed by 5 bases and 3 bases, with 10 bases remaining between them. Per the germline V gene, CDR1 is SGHVS and CDR2 is FNYEAQ. CDR3 sequence: CASSPGDPNEKLFF. CDR3 in DNA: TGTGCCAGCAGCCCAGGGGACCCTAATGAAAAACTGTTTTTT. The full variable domain, in which reference TRBV7-6 and TRBJ1-4 provide the parts outside the CDR3, is GAGVSQSPRYKVTKRGQDVALRCDPISGHVSLYWYRQALGQGPEFLTYFNYEAQQDKSGLPNDRFSAERPEGSISTLTIQRTEQRDSAMYRCASSPGDPNEKLFFGSGTQLSVL.

The CDR3 region has the DNA TGTGCCATCAGTGAGCTCCTAGACAGGGCCACTGAAGCTTTCTTT. Its protein product is CAISELLDRATEAFF. The chain combines TRBV10-3 with TRBJ1-1; 7 bases align to TRBD1. This CDR3 is built from 15 residues. The J segment lost 4 bases and the V segment lost 2 bases, leaving 7 bases of the junction unmatched. CDR1 ENHRY and CDR2 SYGVKD come from the germline V gene.

The V gene is TRBV9, the J gene TRBJ1-2; D is possibly TRBD1 (5 bases). This CDR3 spans 13 amino acids. V shed 3 bases and J shed 7 bases, with 13 bases lying between them. The germline V gene encodes CDR1 SGDLS and CDR2 YYNGEE. In DNA form, the CDR3 reads TGTGCCAGCAGCGGGCAACAGGACCTTGGCTACACCTTC. It codes for CASSGQQDLGYTF.

This clone was seen a handful of times. DNA of the CDR3: TGTGCCAGTAGGAGTTGGGGGGTTGCAACTAATGAAAAACTGTTTTTT. It specifies CASRSWGVATNEKLFF. The chain joins TRBV19 to TRBJ1-4; possible D gene TRBD1, 5 bases. This CDR3 is 16 amino acids long. The V end was cut by 6 bases, the J end by 0 bases, with 14 bases between. CDR1 and CDR2 from the germline V gene are LNHDA and SQIVND (reference sequence).

CDR3 nucleotide sequence: TGTGCCAGCAGTGAAGCGGGGAGCGACTATGGCTACACCTTC. Translating gives CASSEAGSDYGYTF. The V call is TRBV2, the J call TRBJ1-2; unclear D gene. This CDR3 comprises 14 residues. V was pared by 0 bases and J by 3 bases, with 8 bases between. Germline V gene sequence: CDR1 SNHLY, CDR2 FYNNEI.

This sequence joins TRBV9 and TRBJ2-5, with 7 bases lining up with TRBD2. This CDR3 is 16 amino acids long. The germline V gene encodes CDR1 SGDLS and CDR2 YYNGEE. After removal of 0 bases from V and 5 bases from J, the junction contained 10 bases not matched to a gene. The CDR3: CASSVEPAGMGETQYF. The CDR3 DNA is TGTGCCAGCAGCGTAGAACCAGCGGGGATGGGGGAGACCCAGTACTTC. Supplemented by reference TRBV9 and TRBJ2-5, the full variable domain reads DSGVTQTPKHLITATGQRVTLRCSPRSGDLSVYWYQQSLDQGLQFLIQYYNGEERAKGNILERFSAQQFPDLHSELNLSSLELGDSALYFCASSVEPAGMGETQYFGPGTRLLVL.

As concerns this clone: This sample includes further DNA sequences coding for the same CDR3. The chain carries TRBV6-5 and TRBJ1-2; 10 positions agree with TRBD1. The CDR3 is made up of 14 amino acids. The germline V gene has CDR1 MNHEY and CDR2 SVGAGI. Trimming removed 6 bases from V and 3 bases from J; junction bases left unmatched: 4. The chain's CDR3 is CASRRQGADYGYTF. CDR3 DNA sequence: TGTGCCAGCAGAAGACAGGGGGCGGACTATGGCTACACCTTC.

V gene TRBV6-1 combines with J gene TRBJ2-7, with TRBD1 identical over 8 bases. Per the germline V gene, CDR1 is MNHNS and CDR2 is SASEGT. The CDR3 runs to 14 residues. Germline trimming cut 5 bases from V and 7 bases from J; bases unmatched to any gene: 10. The CDR3 nucleotides read TGTGCCAGCAGTCCACGGACAGGGAGTAGGGAGCAGTACTTC. It yields the protein CASSPRTGSREQYF.

This sequence joins TRBV7-9 and TRBJ1-1; D may be TRBD1 (5 bases). In germline, CDR1 is SEHNR, CDR2 FQNEAQ (reference sequence). The CDR3 has 14 amino acids. The V and J ends lost 3 bases and 2 bases respectively, with 10 bases between them. The CDR3 is CASSFAGPNTEAFF. The CDR3 DNA is TGTGCCAGCAGCTTCGCAGGGCCAAACACTGAAGCTTTCTTT. Combining the CDR3 with reference TRBV7-9 and TRBJ1-1 gives the whole variable domain DTGVSQNPRHKITKRGQNVTFRCDPISEHNRLYWYRQTLGQGPEFLTYFQNEAQLEKSRLLSDRFSAERPKGSFSTLEIQRTEQGDSAMYLCASSFAGPNTEAFFGQGTRLTVV.

This clone appeared a single time. The rearrangement links TRBV5-6 to TRBJ2-5; 7 bases fit TRBD1. This CDR3 is built from 13 residues. Germline CDR1 is SGHDT and CDR2 is YYEEEE. J gave up 2 bases and V 3 bases, and 1 base lay outside the gene matches. CDR3 amino acids: CASSSGQQETQYF. Written as DNA, the CDR3 is TGTGCCAGCAGCTCGGGACAGCAAGAGACCCAGTACTTC.

The chain joins TRBV7-9 to TRBJ2-3; TRBD2 aligns across 9 bases. J was trimmed by 0 bases and V by 5 bases; bases with no gene match: 6. CDR1 and CDR2 from the germline V gene are SEHNR and FQNEAQ (reference sequence). This CDR3 region has 16 residues. DNA for the CDR3: TGTGCCAGCAGCCCCCCGGGACTAGCAAGCACAGATACGCAGTATTTT. Encoded protein: CASSPPGLASTDTQYF.

V gene TRBV7-2 combines with J gene TRBJ2-2, with D perhaps matching TRBD1 (5 bases). This CDR3 has 15 residues. Germline V gene sequence: CDR1 SGHTA, CDR2 FQGNSA. The germline V and J ends were trimmed by 5 bases and 5 bases, with 15 bases remaining between them. CDR3 region: CASSPRGTETGELFF. DNA for the CDR3: TGTGCCAGCAGCCCAAGGGGCACGGAAACCGGGGAGCTGTTTTTT.

The CDR3 coding sequence is TGTGCCAGCAGGCTTTCCGGGACAGTCTACGAGCAGTACTTC. Its protein product is CASRLSGTVYEQYF. The genes are TRBV6-5 and TRBJ2-7; 7 nucleotides line up with TRBD1. The CDR3 has 14 residues. Per germline, CDR1 MNHEY and CDR2 SVGAGI. V was clipped by 6 bases and J by 3 bases; unmatched bases: 8.

This clone was observed a single time. The CDR3 DNA sequence: TGCAGCGTTGACCGACAGATCACTGAAGCTTTCTTT. Translation gives CSVDRQITEAFF. V usage is TRBV29-1 and J usage is TRBJ1-1; possible D gene TRBD1, 5 bases. V lost 3 bases and J 4 bases, leaving 9 bases between the germline ends. Germline V lookup: CDR1 SQVTM, CDR2 ANQGSEA. The CDR3 is 12 residues long.

V and J are TRBV6-4 and TRBJ2-1; D is possibly TRBD1 (6 bases). The CDR3 has 13 amino acids. Germline CDR1 is MRHNA and CDR2 is SNTAGT. Trimming left V 2 bases short and J 5 bases short, with 7 bases between. As DNA, the CDR3 is TGTGCCAGCAGTGACGGGGGCAACAATGAGCAGTTCTTC. Its translation: CASSDGGNNEQFF.

V usage is TRBV2 and J usage is TRBJ1-5, with D perhaps matching TRBD1 (5 bases). The CDR3 is 14 amino acids. V was trimmed by 6 bases and J by 4 bases, leaving 13 bases between them. Germline CDR1 reads SNHLY; CDR2 reads FYNNEI. CDR3 sequence: CASRPLEGNQPQHF. The CDR3 DNA reads TGTGCCAGCAGGCCCTTGGAGGGGAATCAGCCCCAGCATTTT.